In its sample, the clone carrying this T cell receptor (beta chain) was seen many times. Its antigen is unknown. This CDR3 has 14 residues. V was trimmed by 2 bases and J by 0 bases, leaving 7 bases between them. The data originate from a study of HIV-infected patients and healthy controls. Reverse transcription used roughly 480 ng RNA and constant-region primers for alpha and beta. Alpha and beta chain libraries were made separately by chain-specific third strand synthesis with multiplexing indices. TCRdb re-derived calls from the 5' RACE reads in MiXCR, one entry per CDR3 protein. The table has around 20,000 distinct CDR3 sequences, more than 7.5% seen once; the top ten hold roughly 20%. Antiretroviral therapy had run roughly three months, about 14 weeks, before follow-up blood collection. The repertoire came from unfractionated whole blood and reflected all unsorted peripheral T cells. The study, taken as a whole, reports: Healthy controls carried many MAIT alpha-chain CDR3s, while HIV+ repertoires had few. Only sixteen HIV-infected individuals were processed, a major limit on how widely findings apply.

The chain joins TRBV12-3 or TRBV12-4 to TRBJ1-1; D gene ambiguous. The source was blood, collected during antiretroviral therapy. This sequence was found in an adult with HIV infection. The CDR3 loop is CASSLQELNTEAFF. The CDR3 coding sequence is TGTGCCAGCAGTTTACAGGAGTTGAACACTGAAGCTTTCTTT.